This T cell receptor beta chain was recorded in a study of CD8+ T cells in alopecia areata (dated by TCRdb to 2017 to 2018). Study-level background: The treated patients took part in an open-label pilot trial in which moderate-to-severe alopecia areata was treated with oral tofacitinib at 5 to 10 mg twice daily. Patients on tofacitinib were biopsied at baseline and after 4 and 24 weeks of treatment, and several of the patients also had a later scalp biopsy. TCRbeta CDR3 regions were amplified by immunoSEQ multiplex PCR using 35 Vbeta forward and 13 Jbeta reverse primers. Disease severity in treated patients was measured with the SALT score, which quantifies the percentage of affected scalp surface area. In humans, TCRbeta sequencing was performed on scalp tissue and on sorted CD4+ and CD8+ peripheral blood T cells from healthy controls and from patients with patchy or totalis/universalis alopecia areata. High-throughput TCRbeta sequencing was used to examine T cell clonal expansion in alopecia areata in both the C3H/HeJ mouse model and human patients. Scalp clonality was compared among normal scalp (n=4), patchy alopecia areata scalp (n=8), and alopecia totalis/universalis scalp (n=8). The RNA source kit depended on sample type: the PAXgene miRNA kit for fixed scalp, the miRNeasy kit for PBMCs, and the RNeasy kit for mouse skin. Tofacitinib was administered for 6 to 18 months, and 6 months of follow-up off drug were then conducted to assess delayed response and recurrence.

From the cysteine through the phenylalanine, the CDR3 covers 15 amino acids. Only the CDR3 region is kept as DNA, spanning 45 bases read in frame from base 1. The germline V gene yields LGHNA for CDR1 and YSLEER for CDR2. V is shortened by 5 bases, J by 4 bases, and the region joining them spans 15 bases. This specimen's time point label, per the study, means: 4 weeks on oral tofacitinib. Interpreted using the paper, the treatment or condition label stands for: oral pan-JAK inhibitor, 5-10 mg twice daily. Peripheral blood and lesional scalp punch biopsies were obtained from patients with alopecia areata. PBMCs were separated by density centrifugation and stained for CD3, CD4 and CD8, after which CD4+ and CD8+ T cells were sorted on a FACSAria. Overall results and qualifications from the work: Unlike mouse skin, where gammadelta T cells dominate, normal human skin contains resident alphabeta T cells that get sequenced too, which complicates analysis of the scalp TCR repertoire. Shared TCR sequences between patients were less evident than in mice, which may be partly attributable to HLA diversity in the patient population. Because the treated cohort was small and had only one nonresponder, larger studies are needed to examine links between baseline CD8+ expansion and response. Lesional scalp, especially in alopecia totalis/universalis, showed higher clonality and more expanded CD8+ clones than normal scalp, suggesting antigenic drive. With tofacitinib, both scalp clonality and the number of expanded CD8+ clones among the top 100 scalp clones went down significantly. During tofacitinib treatment, many expanded lesional clones stuck around in both scalp and blood, and this persistence may partly explain why relapse happens after treatment is stopped.

The library relied on the immunoSEQ multiplex PCR assay. RNA was extracted from all samples and reverse transcribed into cDNA, which served as template for TCR sequencing. SuperScript III was used to make first-strand cDNA, primed with a 2:1 mix of oligo-dT and random hexamers. A synthetic immune receptor repertoire was used to assess amplification bias, and residual bias was removed computationally. The authors' pipeline ran thus. Raw reads were preprocessed to remove errors, and CDR3 was defined by IMGT conventions from the conserved cysteine to phenylalanine. Clonality was computed by normalizing Shannon entropy by log2 of the number of productive unique TCRs and subtracting the result from 1. CD4 or CD8 identity of scalp clones was inferred by cross-referencing scalp TCRbeta sequences with sorted blood CD4 and CD8 repertoires. TCRdb re-hosts the immuneACCESS table, in-frame sequences only. Its copies lack some clones; in the studies checked, an unresolved V gene accounts for under half of them, and the cause for the rest is not known. V, J and clone size are those of that table, while D and trimming were read from the DNA. The sample table records 150,000 to 200,000 clones; about 71% of these occur just once. Over 0.85% of the sample comes from the top ten.

This clone turned up a few times. No antigen is known for it. No much larger clonotype is one base removed from it; base qualities were not supplied. The sequenced sample was CD4+ T cells sorted from blood, obtained at week 4, from a patient treated with tofacitinib. This clonotype was sampled from a human donor with alopecia areata. The V gene is TRBV4-3 and the J gene is TRBJ2-1, with TRBD1 as a weak D call on 6 bases. For the CDR3, the sequence is CASSLTGRGYNEQFF. The sequenced DNA is TGCGCCAGCAGCTTGACAGGCCGAGGGTACAATGAGCAGTTCTTC.